This T cell receptor beta chain is drawn from a study of blood T cell repertoires in COVID-19. Across the whole study: There were acute and convalescent COVID-19 samples, and they came from the United States, Italy and Spain.

Study members were between roughly 18 and 100 years old and lived in 20 to 25 US regions. Recovery among Cohort 3 donors was established by two negative PCRs, clearance, or symptom resolution. The J segment lost 7 bases and the V segment lost 3 bases, leaving 2 bases of the junction unmatched. The length of the CDR3 is 14 residues. Germline CDR1 and CDR2: LNHDA and SQIVND (reference sequence). Authors' data handling: Amplification with reference gene primers provided the estimates of nucleated cell counts. Repertoires were generated with immunoSEQ multiplex PCR, while TCRdb's copy carries only in-frame clones and drops some. The V and J calls and clone size come from that table; D and trimming were worked out from the DNA. The sample lists 250,000 to 400,000 clones, more than 75% occurring once.

The chain is built from TRBV19 and TRBJ1-6; 8 nucleotides align to TRBD1. The sequenced material came from PBMCs or T cells enriched from blood (not recorded which). The receptor's source is a woman in her 30s who had recovered from COVID-19. The CDR3 spells CASSIQGANSPLHF. The CDR3, as DNA: TGTGCCAGTAGTATTCAGGGGGCAAATTCACCCCTCCACTTT.